This paragraph reports one T cell receptor beta chain. TCRdb's table, derived via immunoSEQ multiplex PCR, lists solely in-frame clones and lacks some. The sample has about 150,000 clones; 80% to 90% are singletons. Trimming took 3 bases from V and 8 from J; bases not matched to a gene: 1. CDR1 and CDR2 from the germline V gene are LNHDA and SQIVND (reference sequence). The CDR3 is 14 amino acids. This sample is drawn from a study of blood T cell repertoires in COVID-19. The chain couples TRBV19 to TRBJ1-6, with TRBD1 matching 10 bases. The clonotype was recovered from a man over 45 who had recovered from COVID-19. Sequencing was performed on PBMCs or T cells enriched from blood (not recorded which). DNA for the CDR3: TGTGCCAGTAGTATGGGACAGGGGTATTCACCCCTCCACTTT. Amino acid sequence: CASSMGQGYSPLHF.